This T cell receptor beta chain was retrieved from a study of shared clonotypes between healthy human individuals. Profiled with immunoSEQ multiplex PCR; TCRdb holds only in-frame clones, not every one. The profile shows about 1 million clones, more than 65% of them singletons. Germline V gene sequence: CDR1 SQVTM, CDR2 ANQGSEA. The CDR3 has 13 amino acids. V lost 7 bases and J 4 bases, leaving 16 bases between the germline ends. The sample was memory CD4+ T cells sorted from blood. Subset specified: CD45RA-negative fraction. This clonotype was obtained from a young man in good health. The chain uses TRBV29-1 and TRBJ1-1; D is undetermined. CDR3 sequence (DNA): TGCAGCGGAGGACGTTTCGGCGCCACTGAAGCTTTCTTT. Protein sequence: CSGGRFGATEAFF.